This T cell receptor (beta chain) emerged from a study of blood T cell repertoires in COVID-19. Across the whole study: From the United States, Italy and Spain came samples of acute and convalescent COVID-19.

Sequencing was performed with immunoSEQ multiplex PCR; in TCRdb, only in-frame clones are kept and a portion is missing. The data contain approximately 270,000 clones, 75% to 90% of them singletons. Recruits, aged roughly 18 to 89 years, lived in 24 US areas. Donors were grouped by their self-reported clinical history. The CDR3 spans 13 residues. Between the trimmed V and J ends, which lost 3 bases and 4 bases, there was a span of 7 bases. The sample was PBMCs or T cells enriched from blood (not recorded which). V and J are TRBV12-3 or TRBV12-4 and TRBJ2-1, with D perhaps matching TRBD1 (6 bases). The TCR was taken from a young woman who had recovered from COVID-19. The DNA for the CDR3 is TGTGCCAGCAGTTTCAGGGGTTACAATGAGCAGTTCTTC. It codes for CASSFRGYNEQFF.